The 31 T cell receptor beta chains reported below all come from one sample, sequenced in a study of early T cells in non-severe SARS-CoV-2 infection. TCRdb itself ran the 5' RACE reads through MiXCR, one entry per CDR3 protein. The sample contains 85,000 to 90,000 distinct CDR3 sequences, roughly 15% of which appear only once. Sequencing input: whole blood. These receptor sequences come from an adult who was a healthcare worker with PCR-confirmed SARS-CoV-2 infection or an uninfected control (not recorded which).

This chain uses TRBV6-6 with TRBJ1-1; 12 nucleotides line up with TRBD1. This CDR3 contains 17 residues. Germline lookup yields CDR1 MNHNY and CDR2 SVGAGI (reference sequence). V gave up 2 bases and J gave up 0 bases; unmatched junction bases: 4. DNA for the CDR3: TGTGCCAGCAGTTACCGGGACAGGGGGCGGGTGAACACTGAAGCTTTCTTT. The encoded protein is CASSYRDRGRVNTEAFF.

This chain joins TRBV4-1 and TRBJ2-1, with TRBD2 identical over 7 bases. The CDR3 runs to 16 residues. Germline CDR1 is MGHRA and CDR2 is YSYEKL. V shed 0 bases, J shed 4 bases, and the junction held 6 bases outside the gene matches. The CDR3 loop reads CASSQDQAGRYNEQFF. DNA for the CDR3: TGCGCCAGCAGCCAAGATCAAGCGGGGCGATACAATGAGCAGTTCTTC.

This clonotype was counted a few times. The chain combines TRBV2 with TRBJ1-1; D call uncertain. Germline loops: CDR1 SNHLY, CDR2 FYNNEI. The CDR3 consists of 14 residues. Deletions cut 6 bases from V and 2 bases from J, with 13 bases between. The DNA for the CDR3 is TGTGCCAGCAGGTTTACAGAACCCAACACTGAAGCTTTCTTT. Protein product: CASRFTEPNTEAFF.

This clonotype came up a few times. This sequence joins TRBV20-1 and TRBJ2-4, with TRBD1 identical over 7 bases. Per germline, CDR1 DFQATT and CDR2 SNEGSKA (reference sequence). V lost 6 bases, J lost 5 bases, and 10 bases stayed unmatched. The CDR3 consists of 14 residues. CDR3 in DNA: TGCAGTGCCCAAGTGGACAGGTGGCAAAACATTCAGTACTTC. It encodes CSAQVDRWQNIQYF.

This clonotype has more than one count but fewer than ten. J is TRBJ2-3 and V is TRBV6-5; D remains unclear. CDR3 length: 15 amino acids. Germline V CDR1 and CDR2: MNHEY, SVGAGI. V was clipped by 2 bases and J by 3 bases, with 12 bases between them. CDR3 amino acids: CASSYQKRRTDTQYF. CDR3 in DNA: TGTGCCAGCAGTTACCAAAAGCGACGGACAGATACGCAGTATTTT.

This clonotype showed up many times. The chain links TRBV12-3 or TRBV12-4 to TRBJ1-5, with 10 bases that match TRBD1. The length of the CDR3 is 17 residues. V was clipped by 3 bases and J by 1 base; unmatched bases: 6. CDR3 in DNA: TGTGCCAGCAGTTTTTCCGGGACAGGGGCGAGCAATCAGCCCCAGCATTTT. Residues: CASSFSGTGASNQPQHF.

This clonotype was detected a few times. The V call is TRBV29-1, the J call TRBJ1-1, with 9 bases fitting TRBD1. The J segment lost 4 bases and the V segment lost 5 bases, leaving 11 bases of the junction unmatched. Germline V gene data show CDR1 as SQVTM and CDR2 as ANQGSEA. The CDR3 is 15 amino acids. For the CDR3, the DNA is TGCAGCGTTCGAACAGGGGGCTCGGAGCGCACTGAAGCTTTCTTT. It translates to CSVRTGGSERTEAFF.

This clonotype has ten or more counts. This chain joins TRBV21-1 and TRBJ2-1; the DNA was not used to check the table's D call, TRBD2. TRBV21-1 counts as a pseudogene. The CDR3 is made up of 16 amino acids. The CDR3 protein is CASSKVQRGLYNEQFF. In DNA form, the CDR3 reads TGTGCCAGCAGCAAAGTCCAGCGGGGCCTTTACAATGAGCAGTTCTTC.

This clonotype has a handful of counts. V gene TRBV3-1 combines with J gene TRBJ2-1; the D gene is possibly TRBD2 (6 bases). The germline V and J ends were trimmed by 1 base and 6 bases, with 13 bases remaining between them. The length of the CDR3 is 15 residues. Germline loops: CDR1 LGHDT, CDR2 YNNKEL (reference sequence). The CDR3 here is CASSQARLASNEQFF. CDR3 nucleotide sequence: TGTGCCAGCAGCCAAGCTAGGCTAGCGAGCAATGAGCAGTTCTTC.

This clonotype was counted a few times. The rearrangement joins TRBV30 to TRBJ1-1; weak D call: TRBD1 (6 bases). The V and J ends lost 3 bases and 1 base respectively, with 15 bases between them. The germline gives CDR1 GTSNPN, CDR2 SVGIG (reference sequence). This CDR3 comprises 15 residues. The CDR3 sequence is CAWSRPGAGNTEAFF. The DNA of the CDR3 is TGTGCCTGGAGCCGCCCGGGGGCCGGGAACACTGAAGCTTTCTTT.

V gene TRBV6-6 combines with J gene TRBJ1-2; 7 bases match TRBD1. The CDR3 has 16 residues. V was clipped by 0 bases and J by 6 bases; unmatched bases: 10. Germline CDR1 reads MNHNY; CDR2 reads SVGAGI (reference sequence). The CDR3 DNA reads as TGTGCCAGCAGTTACTCGGGACAGATGTCGGAGAATGGCTACACCTTC. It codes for CASSYSGQMSENGYTF.

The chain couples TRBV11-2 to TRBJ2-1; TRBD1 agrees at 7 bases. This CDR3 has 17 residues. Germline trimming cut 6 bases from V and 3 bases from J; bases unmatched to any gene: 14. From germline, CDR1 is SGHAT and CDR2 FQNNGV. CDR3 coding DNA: TGTGCCAGCAGTTTATCCTTGGTAGACAGGGACTACAATGAGCAGTTCTTC. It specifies CASSLSLVDRDYNEQFF.

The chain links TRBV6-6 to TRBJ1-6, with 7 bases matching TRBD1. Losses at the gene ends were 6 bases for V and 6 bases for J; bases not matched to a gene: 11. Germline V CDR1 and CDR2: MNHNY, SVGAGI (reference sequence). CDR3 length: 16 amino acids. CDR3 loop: CASRRDSSGGNSPLHF. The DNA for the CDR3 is TGTGCCAGCAGAAGGGACAGCTCCGGCGGTAATTCACCCCTCCACTTT.

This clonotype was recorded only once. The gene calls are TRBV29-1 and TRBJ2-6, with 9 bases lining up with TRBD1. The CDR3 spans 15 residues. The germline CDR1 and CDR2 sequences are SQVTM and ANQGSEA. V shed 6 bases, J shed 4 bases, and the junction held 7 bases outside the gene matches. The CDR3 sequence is CSVRDRERGANVLTF. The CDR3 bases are TGCAGCGTCCGGGACAGGGAGCGCGGGGCCAACGTCCTGACTTTC.

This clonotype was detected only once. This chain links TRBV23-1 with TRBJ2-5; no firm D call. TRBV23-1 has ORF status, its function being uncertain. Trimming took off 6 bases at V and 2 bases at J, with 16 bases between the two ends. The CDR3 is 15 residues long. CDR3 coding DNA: TGCGCCAGCAGCAGAAAAAATCAAGGGCAAGAGACCCAGTACTTC. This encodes CASSRKNQGQETQYF.

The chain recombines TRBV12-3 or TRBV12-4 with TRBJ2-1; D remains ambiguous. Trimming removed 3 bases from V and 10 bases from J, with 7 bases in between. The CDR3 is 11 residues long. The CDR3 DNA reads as TGTGCCAGCAGTTTTAGGGTGGAGCAGTTCTTC. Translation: CASSFRVEQFF.

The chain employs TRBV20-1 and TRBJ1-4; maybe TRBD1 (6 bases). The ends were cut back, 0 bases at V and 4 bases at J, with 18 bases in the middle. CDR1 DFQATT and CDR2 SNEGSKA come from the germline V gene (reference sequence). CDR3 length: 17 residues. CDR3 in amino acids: CSARDLSSGDNNEKLFF. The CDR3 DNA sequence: TGCAGTGCTAGAGATCTGTCGTCGGGGGACAATAATGAAAAACTGTTTTTT.

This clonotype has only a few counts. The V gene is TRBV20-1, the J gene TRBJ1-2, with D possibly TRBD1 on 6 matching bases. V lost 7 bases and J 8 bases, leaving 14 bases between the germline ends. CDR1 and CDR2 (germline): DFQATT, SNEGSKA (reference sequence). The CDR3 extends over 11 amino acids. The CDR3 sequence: CSVHTGYGYTF. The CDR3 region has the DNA TGCAGTGTTCATACAGGGTACGGCTACACCTTC.

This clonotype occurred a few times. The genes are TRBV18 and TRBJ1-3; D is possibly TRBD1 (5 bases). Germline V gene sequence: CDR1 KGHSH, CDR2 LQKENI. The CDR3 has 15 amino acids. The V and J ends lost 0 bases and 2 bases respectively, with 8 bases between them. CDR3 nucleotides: TGTGCCAGCTCACCACCCGGGGCACCTGGAAACACCATATATTTT. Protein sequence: CASSPPGAPGNTIYF.

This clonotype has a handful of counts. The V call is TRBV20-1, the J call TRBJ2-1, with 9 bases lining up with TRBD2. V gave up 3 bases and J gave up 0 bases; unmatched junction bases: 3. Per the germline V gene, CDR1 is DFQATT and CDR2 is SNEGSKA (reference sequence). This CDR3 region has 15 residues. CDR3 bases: TGCAGTGCTAGTGAGCGGGGGGACTCCTACAATGAGCAGTTCTTC. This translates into CSASERGDSYNEQFF.

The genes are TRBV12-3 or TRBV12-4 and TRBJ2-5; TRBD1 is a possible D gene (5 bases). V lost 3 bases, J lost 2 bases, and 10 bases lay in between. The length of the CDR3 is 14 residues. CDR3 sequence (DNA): TGTGCCAGCAGTTTCAGACAGACTCAAGAGACCCAGTACTTC. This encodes CASSFRQTQETQYF.

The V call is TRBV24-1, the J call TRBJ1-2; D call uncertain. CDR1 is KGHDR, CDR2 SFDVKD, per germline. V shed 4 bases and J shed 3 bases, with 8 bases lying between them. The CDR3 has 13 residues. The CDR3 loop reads CATSDGTDYGYTF. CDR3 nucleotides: TGTGCCACCAGTGACGGCACGGACTATGGCTACACCTTC.

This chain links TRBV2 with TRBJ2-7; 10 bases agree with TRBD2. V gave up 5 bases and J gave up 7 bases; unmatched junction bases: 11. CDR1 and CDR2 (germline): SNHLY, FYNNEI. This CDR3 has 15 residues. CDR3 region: CASSPLSGGAWEQYV. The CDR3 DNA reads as TGTGCCAGCAGTCCCCTCAGCGGGGGGGCCTGGGAGCAGTACGTC.

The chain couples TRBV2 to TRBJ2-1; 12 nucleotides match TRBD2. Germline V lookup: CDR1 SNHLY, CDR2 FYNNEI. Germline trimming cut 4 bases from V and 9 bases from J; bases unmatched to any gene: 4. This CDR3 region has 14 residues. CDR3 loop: CASSGTSGVGEQFF. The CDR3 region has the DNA TGTGCCAGCAGTGGGACTAGCGGGGTGGGTGAGCAGTTCTTC.

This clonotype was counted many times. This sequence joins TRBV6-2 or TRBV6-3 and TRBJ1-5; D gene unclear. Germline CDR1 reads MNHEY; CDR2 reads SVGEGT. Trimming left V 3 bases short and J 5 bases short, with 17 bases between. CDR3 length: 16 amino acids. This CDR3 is CASSYSHDGQHQPQHF. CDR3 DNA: TGTGCCAGCAGTTATTCCCACGACGGCCAGCATCAGCCCCAGCATTTT.

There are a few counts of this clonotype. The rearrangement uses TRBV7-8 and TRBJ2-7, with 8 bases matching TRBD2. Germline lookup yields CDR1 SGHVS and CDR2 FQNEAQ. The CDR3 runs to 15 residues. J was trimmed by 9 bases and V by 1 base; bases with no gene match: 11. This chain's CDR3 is CASSLGAGGAFAQYV. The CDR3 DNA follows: TGTGCCAGCAGCTTAGGTGCCGGGGGGGCCTTCGCGCAGTACGTC.

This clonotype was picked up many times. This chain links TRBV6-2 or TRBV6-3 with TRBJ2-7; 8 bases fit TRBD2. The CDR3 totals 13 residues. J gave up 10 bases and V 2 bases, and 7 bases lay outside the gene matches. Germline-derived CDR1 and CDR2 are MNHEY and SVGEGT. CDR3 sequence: CASSYPLAANQYV. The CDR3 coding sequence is TGTGCCAGCAGTTACCCACTAGCGGCCAACCAGTACGTC.

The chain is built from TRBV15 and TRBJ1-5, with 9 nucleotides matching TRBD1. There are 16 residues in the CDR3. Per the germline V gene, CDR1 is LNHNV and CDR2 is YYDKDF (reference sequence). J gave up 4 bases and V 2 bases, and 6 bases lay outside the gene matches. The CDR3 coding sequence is TGTGCCACCAGCAGAAATAGACAGGGGGGTAATCAGCCCCAGCATTTT. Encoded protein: CATSRNRQGGNQPQHF.

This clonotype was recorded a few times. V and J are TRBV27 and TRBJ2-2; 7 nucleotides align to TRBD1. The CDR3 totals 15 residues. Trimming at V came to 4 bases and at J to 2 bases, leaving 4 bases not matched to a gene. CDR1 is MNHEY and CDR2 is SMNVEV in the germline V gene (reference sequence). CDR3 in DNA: TGTGCCAGCAGTTGGACAGGTAGAAACACCGGGGAGCTGTTTTTT. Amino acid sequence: CASSWTGRNTGELFF.

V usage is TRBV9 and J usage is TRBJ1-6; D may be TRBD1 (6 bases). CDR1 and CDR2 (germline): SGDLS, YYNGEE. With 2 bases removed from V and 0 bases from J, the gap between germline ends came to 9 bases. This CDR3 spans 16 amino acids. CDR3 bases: TGTGCCAGCAGCGTTCAGGGGAGCTCCTATAATTCACCCCTCCACTTT. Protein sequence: CASSVQGSSYNSPLHF.

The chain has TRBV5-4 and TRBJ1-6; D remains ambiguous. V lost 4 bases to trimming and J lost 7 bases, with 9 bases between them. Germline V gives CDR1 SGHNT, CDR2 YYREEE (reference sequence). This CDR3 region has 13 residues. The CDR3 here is CASSPEWNSPLHF. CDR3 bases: TGTGCCAGCAGCCCGGAGTGGAATTCACCCCTCCACTTT.